Detailed here is one T cell receptor beta chain. This sample is part of a study of tumor-infiltrating lymphocytes in oesophageal squamous cell carcinoma. One entry per CDR3 protein, called by TCRdb with MiXCR from the PCR reads. The data contain under 25,000 distinct CDR3 sequences, around two fifths of them seen just once; the ten biggest clones take up 6% to 7%. Germline V lookup: CDR1 SGHVS, CDR2 FNYEAQ. V shed 6 bases and J 4 bases; nucleotides not matched to a gene: 18. This CDR3 region has 18 residues. This TCR was recovered from a male donor with esophageal squamous cell carcinoma. V and J are TRBV7-6 and TRBJ2-1; 7 bases map to TRBD1. The sequenced material came from blood. This chain's CDR3 is CASSWDSLERLLYNEQFF. The DNA for the CDR3 is TGTGCCAGCAGTTGGGACAGCCTTGAGCGGCTGCTGTACAATGAGCAGTTCTTC.